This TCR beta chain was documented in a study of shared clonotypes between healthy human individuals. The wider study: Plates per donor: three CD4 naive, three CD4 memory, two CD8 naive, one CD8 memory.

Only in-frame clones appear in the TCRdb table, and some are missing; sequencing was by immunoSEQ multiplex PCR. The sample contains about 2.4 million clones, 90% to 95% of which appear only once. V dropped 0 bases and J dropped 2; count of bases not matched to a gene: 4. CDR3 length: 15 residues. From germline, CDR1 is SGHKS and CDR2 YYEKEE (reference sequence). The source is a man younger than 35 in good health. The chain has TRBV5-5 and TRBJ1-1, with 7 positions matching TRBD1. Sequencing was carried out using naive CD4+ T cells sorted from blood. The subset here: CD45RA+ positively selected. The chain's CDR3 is CASSLVGGGNTEAFF. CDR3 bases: TGTGCCAGCAGCTTGGTCGGAGGGGGCAACACTGAAGCTTTCTTT.